This TCR beta chain was recovered during a study of Graves' ophthalmopathy and Graves' hyperthyroidism (dated by TCRdb to between 2018 and 2020). In terms of the full investigation: Peripheral blood was collected at initial diagnosis, before any treatment. The study used TCR beta repertoire signatures to distinguish Graves' ophthalmopathy from Graves' hyperthyroidism and to predict progression to ophthalmopathy. The independent validation cohort included about 19 hyperthyroidism patients plus 17 patients who later progressed from hyperthyroidism to ophthalmopathy. In total, 135 blood samples were TCR-sequenced: 40 to 45 ophthalmopathy, approximately 75 hyperthyroidism and some 17 hyperthyroidism-to-ophthalmopathy patients. For training and testing, the 100 or so patients in the discovery cohort were randomly divided in a 7:3 ratio. In about 6 hyperthyroidism patients, the T-cell repertoire of thyroid tissue was compared with the T-cell repertoire of blood. To explore V-J signatures that distinguish ophthalmopathy from hyperthyroidism, a discovery set of under 110 patients was enrolled, made up of 40 to 45 with ophthalmopathy and 57 with stable hyperthyroidism. After sampling, hyperthyroidism patients received methimazole starting at 30 mg daily, and ophthalmopathy patients received high-dose intravenous methylprednisolone.

Ophthalmopathy patients were characterized by moderately to severely active disease, a Clinical Activity Score of at least 3, a NOSPECS grade of at least 4, and a disease duration under 3 months. Anyone with other autoimmune diseases, uncontrolled infections, pregnancy or lactation was excluded from the study. Clinical symptoms, serum thyroxine, TRAb, thyroid ultrasound and orbital computed tomography formed the basis of the diagnosis. Ficoll-Paque density gradient centrifugation was used to isolate PBMCs from approximately 10 ml of fresh peripheral blood. Total RNA was extracted using Trizol reagent, and RNA quality was checked on an Agilent 2100 Bioanalyzer. Note on this clonotype: Its antigen target is currently unknown. Base qualities were left out, and no much larger clone turns up one base away.

For repertoire sequencing, TCR beta CDR3 regions were amplified from RNA transcripts. The first round was an RT-PCR using HTBI primers with the Qiagen OneStep RT-PCR kit, and this first round was followed by a second-round multiplex PCR, then size selection and purification. Libraries were sequenced on an Illumina HiSeq2000 using paired-end 100 bp reads. The published analysis was carried out like this. SOAPnuke was used to process the reads, throwing out any read that had adapters, had uncalled bases, had a mean Phred below 15, or lacked an exact constant-primer or identifier match. High-quality paired reads were merged with COPE v1.2.5. Unique nucleotide sequences were defined as clonotypes and aligned to IMGT TRB V, D and J references using MiTCR v1.1. Analysis was restricted to V-J combinations with a frequency above 0.0001, which covered roughly 99% of repertoires. A TCR clonal expansion and chaos score per V-J combination was defined as the ratio of F50 clonal expansion to chaos observed in the TCRdist matrix. Features were reduced by Welch's t-statistics and random forest to over 10 V-J combinations, which fed a naive Bayes classifier. Thyroid-blood repertoire similarity was quantified with the Morisita-Horn index. TCRdb applied fastp at Q25 and MiXCR to the public reads, then kept only in-frame beta chains. Entries that share a CDR3 protein sequence are merged under the most common genes and DNA. TCRdb's processing, not the study's, gives the V and J calls here. The sample profile shows some 520,000 distinct CDR3 sequences; under 15% of them were found once. Over 8% of the sample belongs to the ten largest clones.

Results and caveats for the whole study, not just this receptor: Ophthalmopathy was separated from stable hyperthyroidism by the 13-signature model with roughly 87% sensitivity and roughly 82% specificity in cross-validation and with 80%/75% in the test set. No statistical method was used to predetermine the sample size, and group allocation was not hidden from the investigators. Most of the expanded thyroid clonotypes with a frequency above 0.001 were also detected in blood, and it was suggested that the thyroid immune response may be reflected by blood repertoires. In validation, the model predicted ophthalmopathy progression with more than 70% sensitivity and 72% to 80% specificity; 12 predicted patients were CT-confirmed with GO in a median of 6.5 months.

Via the germline V gene, CDR1 is MGHRA and CDR2 YSYEKL. The CDR3 sequence holds 15 residues, the cysteine and phenylalanine included. Only the CDR3 DNA stays, 45 bases, in frame from base 1. The germline ends are 8 bases apart after V is trimmed by 0 bases and J by 0 bases. Sequencing was carried out using blood. The chain is assembled from TRBV4-1 and TRBJ1-1; too little of a D gene remains to name it. The TCR comes from a woman under 40 with Graves' ophthalmopathy. Donor details come from another sample of the same person, matched by shared clones. The DNA is TGCGCCAGCAGCCAAGATGGACGGATGAACACTGAAGCTTTCTTT. It is translated as CASSQDGRMNTEAFF.